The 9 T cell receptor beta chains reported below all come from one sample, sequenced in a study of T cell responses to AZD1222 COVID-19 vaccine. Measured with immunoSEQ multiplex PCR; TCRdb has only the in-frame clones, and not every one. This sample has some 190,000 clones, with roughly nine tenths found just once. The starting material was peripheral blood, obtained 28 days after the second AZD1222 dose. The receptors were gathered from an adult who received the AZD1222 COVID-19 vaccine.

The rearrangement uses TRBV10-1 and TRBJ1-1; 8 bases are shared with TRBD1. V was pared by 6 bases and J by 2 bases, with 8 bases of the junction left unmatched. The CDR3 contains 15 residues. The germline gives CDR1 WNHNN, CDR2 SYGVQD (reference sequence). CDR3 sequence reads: CASSPSDRENTEAFF. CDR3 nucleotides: TGCGCCAGCAGCCCTTCGGACAGGGAAAACACTGAAGCTTTCTTT.

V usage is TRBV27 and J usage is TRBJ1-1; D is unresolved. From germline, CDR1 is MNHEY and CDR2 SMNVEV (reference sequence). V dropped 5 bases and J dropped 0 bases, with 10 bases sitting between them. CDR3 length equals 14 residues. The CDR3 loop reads CASSAAGMNTEAFF. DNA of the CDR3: TGTGCCAGCAGTGCGGCGGGTATGAACACTGAAGCTTTCTTT.

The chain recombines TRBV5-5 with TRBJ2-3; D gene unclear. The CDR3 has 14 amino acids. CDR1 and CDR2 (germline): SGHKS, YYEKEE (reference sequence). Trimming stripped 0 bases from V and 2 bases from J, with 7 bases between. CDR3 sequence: CASSLGDTTDTQYF. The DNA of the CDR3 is TGTGCCAGCAGCTTGGGGGATACCACAGATACGCAGTATTTT.

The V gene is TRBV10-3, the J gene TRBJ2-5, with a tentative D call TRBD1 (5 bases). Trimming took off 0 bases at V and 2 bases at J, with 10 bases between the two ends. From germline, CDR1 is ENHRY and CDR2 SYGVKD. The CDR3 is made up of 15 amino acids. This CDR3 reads CAISESDSTQETQYF. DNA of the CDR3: TGTGCCATCAGTGAGTCTGACAGTACTCAAGAGACCCAGTACTTC.

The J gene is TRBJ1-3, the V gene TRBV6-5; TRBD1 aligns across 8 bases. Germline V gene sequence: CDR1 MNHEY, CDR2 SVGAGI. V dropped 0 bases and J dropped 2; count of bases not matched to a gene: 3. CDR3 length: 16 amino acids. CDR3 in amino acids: CASSYSRTGTGNTIYF. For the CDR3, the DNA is TGTGCCAGCAGTTACTCTAGGACAGGGACTGGAAACACCATATATTTT.

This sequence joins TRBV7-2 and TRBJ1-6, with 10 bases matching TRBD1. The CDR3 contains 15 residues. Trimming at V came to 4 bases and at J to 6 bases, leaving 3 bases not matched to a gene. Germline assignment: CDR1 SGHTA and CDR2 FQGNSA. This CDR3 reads CASSSTGGLNSPLHF. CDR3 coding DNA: TGTGCCAGCAGCTCGACAGGGGGCCTTAATTCACCCCTCCACTTT.

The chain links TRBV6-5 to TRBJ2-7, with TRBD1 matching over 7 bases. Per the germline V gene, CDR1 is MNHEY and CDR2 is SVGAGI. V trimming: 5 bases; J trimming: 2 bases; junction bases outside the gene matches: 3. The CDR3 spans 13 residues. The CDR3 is CASSTTGAYEQYF. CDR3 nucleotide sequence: TGTGCCAGCAGTACCACAGGGGCCTACGAGCAGTACTTC.

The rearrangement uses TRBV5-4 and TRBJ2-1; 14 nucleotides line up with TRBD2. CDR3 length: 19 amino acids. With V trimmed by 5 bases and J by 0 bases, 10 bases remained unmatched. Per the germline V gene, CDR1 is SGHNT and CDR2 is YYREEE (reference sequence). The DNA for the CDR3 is TGTGCCAGCAGTTTGACTAGCGGGGGGGCCTCGAGCTCCTACAATGAGCAGTTCTTC. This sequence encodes CASSLTSGGASSSYNEQFF.

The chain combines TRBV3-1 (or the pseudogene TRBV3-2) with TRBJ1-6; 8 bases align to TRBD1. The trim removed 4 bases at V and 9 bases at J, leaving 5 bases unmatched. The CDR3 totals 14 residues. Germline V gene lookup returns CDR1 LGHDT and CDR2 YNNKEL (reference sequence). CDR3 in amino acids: CASSLQGAGSPLHF. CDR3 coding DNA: TGTGCCAGCAGCCTGCAGGGGGCGGGTTCACCCCTCCACTTT.